The 9 T cell receptor beta chains in this list originate from one sample, sequenced in a study of blood T cell repertoires in COVID-19. Using immunoSEQ multiplex PCR, the repertoire was profiled, and TCRdb retains in-frame clones only, with some absent. This sample has over 250,000 clones, with 80% to 90% found just once. The sequencing input was peripheral blood. Receptors were obtained from a woman in her seventies with acute or convalescent COVID-19.

The chain recombines TRBV4-1 with TRBJ1-3; TRBD1 is a possible D gene (5 bases). CDR1 and CDR2 from the germline V gene are MGHRA and YSYEKL. V was clipped by 4 bases and J by 6 bases, with 19 bases between them. The CDR3 length is 16 residues. The CDR3 DNA reads TGCGCCAGCAGCCGACCACAGGAGGGATATACAAACACCATATATTTT. Translating it yields CASSRPQEGYTNTIYF.

Comments on this clone: The identical CDR3 is also encoded by other nucleotide sequences in the sample. J is TRBJ1-2 and V is TRBV5-1; TRBD1 aligns across 8 bases. The CDR3 has 13 amino acids. Trimming cost V 3 bases and J 5 bases; bases outside gene matches: 3. The germline V gene encodes CDR1 SGHRS and CDR2 YFSETQ. The CDR3 loop is CASSSTGDYGYTF. CDR3 DNA sequence: TGCGCCAGCAGCTCGACAGGGGATTATGGCTACACCTTC.

The rearrangement uses TRBV7-9 and TRBJ2-1, with 7 bases that match TRBD2. After removal of 2 bases from V and 6 bases from J, the junction contained 1 base not matched to a gene. Germline assignment: CDR1 SEHNR and CDR2 FQNEAQ (reference sequence). The CDR3 runs 13 residues. The CDR3 spells CASSLSGVNEQFF. For the CDR3, the DNA is TGTGCCAGCAGCTTAAGCGGGGTCAATGAGCAGTTCTTC.

The gene calls are TRBV2 and TRBJ1-5; 7 bases fit TRBD1. Germline loops: CDR1 SNHLY, CDR2 FYNNEI. This CDR3 contains 13 residues. V lost 7 bases, J lost 4 bases, and 4 bases stayed unmatched. Here the CDR3 reads CASKWDRNQPQHF. The CDR3 nucleotides read TGTGCCAGCAAGTGGGACAGAAATCAGCCCCAGCATTTT.

The V gene is TRBV3-1 (or the pseudogene TRBV3-2), the J gene TRBJ1-3; 9 bases are a match to TRBD1. V shed 2 bases and J 3 bases; nucleotides not matched to a gene: 2. Germline V gives CDR1 LGHDT, CDR2 YNNKEL (reference sequence). The CDR3 is 15 residues long. Written as DNA, the CDR3 is TGTGCCAGCAGCCAAATGACAGGGGGTGGAAACACCATATATTTT. This codes for CASSQMTGGGNTIYF.

This clone has more than one count but fewer than ten. As DNA, the CDR3 is TGTGCCAGCAGCCAAGACGGACAATGGGGCATTCAGTACTTC. It yields the protein CASSQDGQWGIQYF. V and J are TRBV4-2 and TRBJ2-4; tentative D call: TRBD1 (5 bases). With 0 bases removed from V and 9 bases from J, the gap between germline ends came to 12 bases. CDR1 and CDR2 (germline): LGHNA, YNFKEQ. The CDR3 is made up of 14 amino acids.

This clone has a single count. The V call is TRBV6-6, the J call TRBJ1-6; unclear D gene. V dropped 2 bases and J dropped 4 bases, with 9 bases sitting between them. There are 15 residues in the CDR3. CDR1 MNHNY and CDR2 SVGAGI come from the germline V gene (reference sequence). The CDR3 DNA follows: TGTGCCAGCAGTTACAGGGAGATATATAATTCACCCCTCCACTTT. It is translated as CASSYREIYNSPLHF.

The rearrangement joins TRBV19 to TRBJ1-2; the match to TRBD1 covers 12 bases. The CDR3 extends over 17 amino acids. J lost 0 bases, V lost 6 bases, and 8 bases had no gene match. Germline CDR1 reads LNHDA; CDR2 reads SQIVND (reference sequence). CDR3 nucleotide sequence: TGTGCCAGTAGAGTCCGGGACAGGGGGCAGGCTAACTATGGCTACACCTTC. This gives the protein CASRVRDRGQANYGYTF.

The chain joins TRBV6-5 to TRBJ2-7, with 7 bases matching TRBD2. The CDR3 has 11 amino acids. V lost 4 bases and J lost 7; bases outside the gene matches: 1. Per germline, CDR1 MNHEY and CDR2 SVGAGI. The CDR3 sequence: CASSSGGEQYF. The CDR3 DNA reads TGTGCCAGCAGTTCGGGAGGTGAGCAGTACTTC.